The rows below give T cell receptor beta chains drawn from one sample of a study of cytomegalovirus exposure and HLA in healthy donors. The method was immunoSEQ multiplex PCR; TCRdb's version includes in-frame clones alone and lacks a portion of them. This table has roughly 120,000 clones, 76% appearing once. The specimen sequenced was PBMCs. The receptors stem from a man aged 30 to 45 in good health and CMV-seropositive. CDR3s include the opening cysteine and the closing phenylalanine or tryptophan. Each record gives: clone size, D gene, V gene, J gene, CDR3 protein, CDR3 DNA. A D gene is named only where the DNA matches it firmly. Part of the rows lack a size; the others show once, few, many or a class for expanded clones.

size: once
D: TRBD2
V: TRBV25-1
J: TRBJ2-7
CDR3: CASSEYTGGREQYF
DNA: TGTGCCAGCAGTGAATATACGGGGGGGCGAGAGCAGTACTTC

size: -
D: TRBD1
V: TRBV30
J: TRBJ1-1
CDR3: CAWSLSDRVRIRF
DNA: TGTGCCTGGAGTCTGTCGGACAGGGTAAGGATTCGCTTT

size: -
D: TRBD1
V: TRBV4-3
J: TRBJ2-1
CDR3: CASSQDWTGSVEGQFF
DNA: TGCGCCAGCAGCCAAGATTGGACAGGGTCGGTTGAAGGGCAGTTCTTC

size: -
D: -
V: TRBV7-8
J: TRBJ1-3
CDR3: CASSLARQGNTIYF
DNA: TGTGCCAGCAGCTTAGCGCGGCAGGGAAACACCATATATTTT

size: -
D: TRBD2
V: TRBV5-4
J: TRBJ2-6
CDR3: CASSPPNKRGVGANVLTF
DNA: TGTGCCAGCAGCCCCCCAAACAAGCGGGGGGTTGGGGCCAACGTCCTGACTTTC

size: few
D: -
V: TRBV11-2
J: TRBJ2-1
CDR3: CASSPRQRGNEQFF
DNA: TGTGCCAGCAGCCCCCGCCAGCGAGGGAATGAGCAGTTCTTC

size: -
D: -
V: TRBV13
J: TRBJ1-2
CDR3: CASSVTGFANYGYTF
DNA: TGTGCCAGCAGCGTAACAGGGTTCGCTAACTATGGCTACACCTTC

size: -
D: TRBD1
V: TRBV10-3
J: TRBJ1-1
CDR3: CAISEGQGVTEAFF
DNA: TGTGCCATCAGTGAAGGGCAGGGGGTAACTGAAGCTTTCTTT

size: -
D: -
V: TRBV5-1
J: TRBJ2-5
CDR3: CASSLGLRGRGETQYF
DNA: TGCGCCAGCAGCTTGGGATTGCGGGGGCGGGGAGAGACCCAGTACTTC

size: few
D: -
V: TRBV9
J: TRBJ2-1
CDR3: CASSASGTSLNEQFF
DNA: TGTGCCAGCAGCGCCTCCGGGACAAGCCTCAATGAGCAGTTCTTC

size: -
D: -
V: TRBV18
J: TRBJ1-1
CDR3: CASSNGQANTEAFF
DNA: TGTGCCAGCTCAAACGGCCAGGCGAACACTGAAGCTTTCTTT

size: -
D: -
V: TRBV27
J: TRBJ2-3
CDR3: CASRWAPEEDTQYF
DNA: TGTGCCAGCAGGTGGGCCCCGGAGGAGGATACGCAGTATTTT

size: -
D: TRBD2
V: TRBV4-1
J: TRBJ2-7
CDR3: CASSRPWGGGPSYEQYF
DNA: TGCGCCAGCAGCCGGCCATGGGGCGGGGGGCCTTCCTACGAGCAGTACTTC

size: -
D: TRBD2
V: TRBV7-2
J: TRBJ2-1
CDR3: CASSLGLAGNNEQFF
DNA: TGTGCCAGCAGCTTAGGACTAGCGGGGAACAATGAGCAGTTCTTC

size: -
D: -
V: TRBV2
J: TRBJ1-2
CDR3: CATASYGYTF
DNA: TGTGCGACAGCTTCCTATGGCTACACCTTC

size: -
D: -
V: TRBV9
J: TRBJ1-2
CDR3: CASSGGDITNYGYTF
DNA: TGTGCCAGCAGCGGGGGAGATATTACTAACTATGGCTACACCTTC

size: -
D: -
V: TRBV27
J: TRBJ2-7
CDR3: CASSSVDRKDEQYF
DNA: TGTGCCAGCAGTTCAGTGGACAGAAAGGACGAGCAGTACTTC

size: -
D: TRBD1
V: TRBV4-3
J: TRBJ1-4
CDR3: CASSHAGQAREKLFF
DNA: TGCGCCAGCAGCCATGCGGGACAGGCGCGCGAAAAACTGTTTTTT

size: -
D: TRBD1
V: TRBV11-2
J: TRBJ1-1
CDR3: CASSLERTGGTEAFF
DNA: TGTGCCAGCAGCTTAGAACGGACAGGGGGCACTGAAGCTTTCTTT

size: few
D: -
V: TRBV14
J: TRBJ1-2
CDR3: CASSLRLRSYTF
DNA: TGTGCCAGCAGCCTACGGCTCAGGAGCTACACCTTC

size: -
D: TRBD1
V: TRBV28
J: TRBJ2-7
CDR3: CASSSSGQGNYEQYF
DNA: TGTGCCAGCAGTTCTTCCGGACAGGGGAACTACGAGCAGTACTTC

size: -
D: TRBD1
V: TRBV5-4
J: TRBJ1-1
CDR3: CASSPLGQGPFKTNTEAFF
DNA: TGTGCCAGCAGCCCCCTCGGACAGGGTCCATTTAAGACGAACACTGAAGCTTTCTTT